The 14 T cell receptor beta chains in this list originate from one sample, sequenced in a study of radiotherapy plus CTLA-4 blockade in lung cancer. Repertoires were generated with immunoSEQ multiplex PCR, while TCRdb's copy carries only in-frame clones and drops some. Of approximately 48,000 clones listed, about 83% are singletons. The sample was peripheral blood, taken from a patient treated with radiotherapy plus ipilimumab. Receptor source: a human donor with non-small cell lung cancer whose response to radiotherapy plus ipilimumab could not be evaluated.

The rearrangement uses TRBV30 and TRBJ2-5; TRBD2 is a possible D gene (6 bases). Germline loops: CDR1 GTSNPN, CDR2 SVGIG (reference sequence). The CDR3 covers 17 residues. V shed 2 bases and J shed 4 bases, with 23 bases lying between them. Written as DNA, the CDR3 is TGTGCCTGGAGTTCGTTAATAATAGGACTGGGGGGAGAGACCCAGTACTTC. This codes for CAWSSLIIGLGGETQYF. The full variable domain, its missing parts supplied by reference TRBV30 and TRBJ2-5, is SQTIHQWPATLVQPVGSPLSLECTVEGTSNPNLYWYRQAAGRGLQLLFYSVGIGQISSEVPQNLSASRPQDRQFILSSKKLLLSDSGFYLCAWSSLIIGLGGETQYFGPGTRLLVL.

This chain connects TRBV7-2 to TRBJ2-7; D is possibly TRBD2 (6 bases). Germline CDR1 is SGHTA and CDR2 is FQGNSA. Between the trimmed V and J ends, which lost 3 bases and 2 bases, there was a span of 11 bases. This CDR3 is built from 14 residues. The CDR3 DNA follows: TGTGCCAGCAGCTTCTCGGCTAGCGCCTACGAGCAGTACTTC. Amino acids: CASSFSASAYEQYF.

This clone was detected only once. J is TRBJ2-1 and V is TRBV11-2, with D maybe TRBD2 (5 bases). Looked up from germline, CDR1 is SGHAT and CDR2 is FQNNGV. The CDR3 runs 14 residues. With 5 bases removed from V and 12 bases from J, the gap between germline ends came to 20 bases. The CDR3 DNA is TGTGCCAGCAGCCCAGGCTCGGTTGGAGGAATGCAGTTCTTC. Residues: CASSPGSVGGMQFF.

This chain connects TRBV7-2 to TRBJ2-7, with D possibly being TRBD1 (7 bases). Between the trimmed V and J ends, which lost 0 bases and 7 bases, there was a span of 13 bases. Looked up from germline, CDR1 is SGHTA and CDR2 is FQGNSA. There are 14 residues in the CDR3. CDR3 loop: CASSLAAPGGEQYF. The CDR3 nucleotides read TGTGCCAGCAGCTTAGCGGCGCCAGGGGGGGAGCAGTACTTC. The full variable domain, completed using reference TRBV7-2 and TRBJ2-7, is GAGVSQSPSNKVTEKGKDVELRCDPISGHTALYWYRQSLGQGLEFLIYFQGNSAPDKSGLPSDRFSAERTGGSVSTLTIQRTQQEDSAVYLCASSLAAPGGEQYFGPGTRLTVT.

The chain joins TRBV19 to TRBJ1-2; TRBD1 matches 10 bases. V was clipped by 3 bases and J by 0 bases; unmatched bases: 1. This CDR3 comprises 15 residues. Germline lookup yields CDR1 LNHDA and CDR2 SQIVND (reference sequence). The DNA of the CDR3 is TGTGCCAGTAGTATGGGGACAGGGGCTAACTATGGCTACACCTTC. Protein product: CASSMGTGANYGYTF.

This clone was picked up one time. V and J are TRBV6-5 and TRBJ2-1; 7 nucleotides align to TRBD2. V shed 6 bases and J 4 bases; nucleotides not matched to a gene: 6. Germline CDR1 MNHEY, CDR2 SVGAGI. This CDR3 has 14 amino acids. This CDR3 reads CASSRGESYNEQFF. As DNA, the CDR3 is TGTGCCAGCAGCCGGGGGGAATCGTACAATGAGCAGTTCTTC.

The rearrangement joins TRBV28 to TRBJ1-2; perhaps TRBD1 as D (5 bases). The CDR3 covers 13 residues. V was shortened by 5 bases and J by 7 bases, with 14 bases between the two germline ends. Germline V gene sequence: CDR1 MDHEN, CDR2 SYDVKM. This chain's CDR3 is CASSGQGLGGYTF. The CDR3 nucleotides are TGTGCCAGCAGTGGCCAGGGTTTGGGTGGCTACACCTTC.

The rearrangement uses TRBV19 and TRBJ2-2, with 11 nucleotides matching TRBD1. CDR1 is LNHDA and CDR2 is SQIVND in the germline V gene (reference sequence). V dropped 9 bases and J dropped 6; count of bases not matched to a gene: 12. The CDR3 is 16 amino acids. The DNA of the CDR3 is TGTGCCAGCCAATATAAGTGGGGACAGGGGGCCGGGGAGCTGTTTTTT. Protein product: CASQYKWGQGAGELFF. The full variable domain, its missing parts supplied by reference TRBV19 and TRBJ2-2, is DGGITQSPKYLFRKEGQNVTLSCEQNLNHDAMYWYRQDPGQGLRLIYYSQIVNDFQKGDIAEGYSVSREKKESFPLTVTSAQKNPTAFYLCASQYKWGQGAGELFFGEGSRLTVL.

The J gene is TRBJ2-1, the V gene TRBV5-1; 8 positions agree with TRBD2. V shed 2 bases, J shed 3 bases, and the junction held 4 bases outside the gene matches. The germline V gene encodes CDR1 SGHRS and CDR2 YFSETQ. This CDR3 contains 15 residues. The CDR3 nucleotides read TGCGCCAGCAGCTTCTCCGGGACTAGCTACAATGAGCAGTTCTTC. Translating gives CASSFSGTSYNEQFF.

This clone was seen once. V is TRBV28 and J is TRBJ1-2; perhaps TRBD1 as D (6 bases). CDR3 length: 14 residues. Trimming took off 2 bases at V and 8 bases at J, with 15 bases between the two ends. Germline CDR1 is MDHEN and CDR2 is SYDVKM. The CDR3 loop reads CASSLDQGIFGYTF. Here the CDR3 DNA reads TGTGCCAGCAGTTTAGACCAGGGGATATTCGGCTACACCTTC.

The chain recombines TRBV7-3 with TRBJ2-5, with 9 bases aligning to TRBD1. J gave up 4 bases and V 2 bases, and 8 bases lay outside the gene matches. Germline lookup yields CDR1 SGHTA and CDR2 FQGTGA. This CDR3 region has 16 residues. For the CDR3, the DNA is TGTGCCAGCAGCTTATCGGGGACAGGGAGGGGAGAGACCCAGTACTTC. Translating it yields CASSLSGTGRGETQYF.

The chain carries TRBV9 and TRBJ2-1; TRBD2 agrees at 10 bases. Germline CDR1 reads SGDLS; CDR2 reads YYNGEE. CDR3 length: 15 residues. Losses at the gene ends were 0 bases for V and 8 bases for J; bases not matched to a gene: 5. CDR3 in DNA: TGTGCCAGCAGCGTAGGAAGCGGGAGGGCTGATGAGCAGTTCTTC. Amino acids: CASSVGSGRADEQFF.

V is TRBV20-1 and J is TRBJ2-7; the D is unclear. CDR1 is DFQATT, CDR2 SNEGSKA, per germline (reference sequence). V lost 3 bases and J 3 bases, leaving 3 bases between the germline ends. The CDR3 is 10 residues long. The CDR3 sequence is CSASNYEQYF. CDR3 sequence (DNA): TGCAGTGCTAGTAACTACGAGCAGTACTTC.

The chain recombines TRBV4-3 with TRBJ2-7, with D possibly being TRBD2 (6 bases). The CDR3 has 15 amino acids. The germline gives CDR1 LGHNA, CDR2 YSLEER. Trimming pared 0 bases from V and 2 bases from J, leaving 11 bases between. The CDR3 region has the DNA TGCGCCAGCAGCCAAGATGGGGGAGGAGCCTACGAGCAGTACTTC. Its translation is CASSQDGGGAYEQYF.